These T cell receptor beta chains were read from a single sample in a study of cytomegalovirus exposure and HLA in healthy donors. The repertoire was sequenced with immunoSEQ multiplex PCR; TCRdb's copy has only in-frame clones and lacks some. This sample has roughly 110,000 clones, with less than 80% found just once. Sample: PBMCs. These receptors came from a man aged 25-45 years in good health and CMV-seronegative. CDR3s include the opening cysteine and the closing phenylalanine or tryptophan. D genes are given only for firm matches. A row's size may be missing; if present it is once, few, many or a size class.

v_call	clone_size	d_call	j_call	cdr3_aa	cdr3_nt
TRBV4-1	.	.	TRBJ2-7	CASSLRGTEAYEQYF	TGCGCCAGCAGCCTCCGCGGGACAGAGGCGTACGAGCAGTACTTC
TRBV14	.	TRBD1	TRBJ1-2	CASSQALGRGNYGYTF	TGTGCCAGCAGCCAAGCGCTTGGCAGGGGGAACTATGGCTACACCTTC
TRBV10-3	.	TRBD2	TRBJ2-1	CATELAETNEQFF	TGTGCCACGGAGCTAGCGGAAACCAATGAGCAGTTCTTC
TRBV2	.	.	TRBJ1-2	CASSETANIYGYTF	TGTGCCAGCAGTGAGACAGCTAACATCTATGGCTACACCTTC
TRBV9	.	.	TRBJ2-3	CASSVHDGASDTQYF	TGTGCCAGCAGCGTACACGACGGAGCATCAGATACGCAGTATTTT
TRBV9	.	.	TRBJ1-3	CASSVAGHSSSGNTIYF	TGTGCCAGCAGCGTAGCGGGACACTCGAGCTCTGGAAACACCATATATTTT
TRBV7-7	few	.	TRBJ1-1	CASSLSLNTEAFF	TGTGCCAGCAGCTTAAGCCTGAACACTGAAGCTTTCTTT
TRBV30	.	.	TRBJ2-7	CAWKAGDSYEQYF	TGTGCCTGGAAGGCAGGGGACTCCTACGAGCAGTACTTC
TRBV6-6	.	.	TRBJ1-2	CASSQSGMSYGYTF	TGTGCCAGCAGTCAATCCGGGATGTCCTATGGCTACACCTTC
TRBV7-9	few	.	TRBJ2-5	CASSLTGDQETQYF	TGTGCCAGCAGCTTAACAGGAGACCAAGAGACCCAGTACTTC